This TCR beta chain was identified during a study of T cells after yellow fever vaccination. General study results and limits: Subsequent booster samples again held most clones from primary vaccination (96% CD4, about 86% CD8).

The V gene end was trimmed by 4 bases and the J gene end by 0 bases; junction bases not matched to a gene: 5. Germline V CDR1 and CDR2: DFQATT, SNEGSKA (reference sequence). The CDR3 is 14 amino acids. As TCR cDNA was made by 5'RACE template switching, a universal primer site and UMIs were added. TCRdb reprocessed the 5' RACE reads with MiXCR, giving one entry per CDR3 protein. The sample consists of under 550,000 distinct CDR3 sequences, 20% to 25% of them appearing once. Of note for this clonotype: Its antigen is unknown.

The receptor was isolated from a man aged 18 to 30 who received the YFV17D yellow fever vaccine. Sequenced here: PBMCs, sampled roughly 20 days after the first yellow fever vaccination. The rearrangement links TRBV20-1 to TRBJ1-1, with TRBD1 identical over 7 bases. The CDR3 region has the DNA TGCAGTGCTAAAGGGACAGCCATGAACACTGAAGCTTTCTTT. Translating it yields CSAKGTAMNTEAFF.